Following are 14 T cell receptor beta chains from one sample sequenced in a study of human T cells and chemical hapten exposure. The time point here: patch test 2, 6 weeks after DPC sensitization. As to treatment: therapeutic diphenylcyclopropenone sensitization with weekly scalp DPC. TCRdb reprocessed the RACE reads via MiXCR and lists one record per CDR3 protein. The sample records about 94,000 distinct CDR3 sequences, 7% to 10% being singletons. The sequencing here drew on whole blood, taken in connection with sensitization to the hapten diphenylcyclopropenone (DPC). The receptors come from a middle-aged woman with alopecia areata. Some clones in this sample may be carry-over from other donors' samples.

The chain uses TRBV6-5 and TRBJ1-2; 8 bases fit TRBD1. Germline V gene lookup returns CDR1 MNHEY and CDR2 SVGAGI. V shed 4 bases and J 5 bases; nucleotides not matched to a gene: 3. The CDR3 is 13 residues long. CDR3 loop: CASSSQGAYGYTF. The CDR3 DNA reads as TGTGCCAGCAGTTCGCAGGGGGCGTATGGCTACACCTTC.

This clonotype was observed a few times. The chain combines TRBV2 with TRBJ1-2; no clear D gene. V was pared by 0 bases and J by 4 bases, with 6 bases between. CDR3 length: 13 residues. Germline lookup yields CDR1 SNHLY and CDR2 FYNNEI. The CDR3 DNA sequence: TGTGCCAGCAGTGAAGCCTTTCCCTATGGCTACACCTTC. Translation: CASSEAFPYGYTF.

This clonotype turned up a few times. CDR3 DNA sequence: TGTGCCAGCAGCCCGGGGGGTAGCGGGTACAATGAGCAGTTCTTC. Amino acid sequence: CASSPGGSGYNEQFF. This chain connects TRBV5-4 to TRBJ2-1; 7 bases are shared with TRBD2. V was pared by 4 bases and J by 4 bases, with 8 bases of the junction left unmatched. The CDR3 totals 15 residues. Germline V lookup: CDR1 SGHNT, CDR2 YYREEE (reference sequence).

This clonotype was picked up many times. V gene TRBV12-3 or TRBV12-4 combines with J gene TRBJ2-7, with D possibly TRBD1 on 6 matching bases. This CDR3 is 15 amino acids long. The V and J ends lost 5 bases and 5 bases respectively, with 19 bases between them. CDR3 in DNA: TGTGCCAGCAGTCTTCCCCGAACAGGGATTGACGAGCAGTACTTC. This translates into CASSLPRTGIDEQYF.

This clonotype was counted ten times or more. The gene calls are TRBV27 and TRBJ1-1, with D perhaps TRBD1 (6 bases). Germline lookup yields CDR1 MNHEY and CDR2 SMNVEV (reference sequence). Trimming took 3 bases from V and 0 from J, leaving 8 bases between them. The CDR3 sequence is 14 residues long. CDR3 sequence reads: CASSFDRMNTEAFF. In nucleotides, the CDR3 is TGTGCCAGCAGTTTTGACAGGATGAACACTGAAGCTTTCTTT.

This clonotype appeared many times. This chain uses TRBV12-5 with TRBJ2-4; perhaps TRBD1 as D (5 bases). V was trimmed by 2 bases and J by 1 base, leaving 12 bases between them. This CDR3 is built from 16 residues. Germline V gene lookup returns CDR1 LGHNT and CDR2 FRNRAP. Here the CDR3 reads CASGLPGREAKNIQYF. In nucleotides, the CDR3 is TGTGCTAGTGGTTTGCCAGGGCGTGAGGCCAAAAACATTCAGTACTTC.

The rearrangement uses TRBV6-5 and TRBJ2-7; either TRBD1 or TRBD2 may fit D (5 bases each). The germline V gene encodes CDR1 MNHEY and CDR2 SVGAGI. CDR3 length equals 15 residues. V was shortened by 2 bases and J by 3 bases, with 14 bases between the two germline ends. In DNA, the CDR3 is TGTGCCAGCAGTTACGGGGGAACGCTTAACTACGAGCAGTACTTC. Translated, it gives CASSYGGTLNYEQYF.

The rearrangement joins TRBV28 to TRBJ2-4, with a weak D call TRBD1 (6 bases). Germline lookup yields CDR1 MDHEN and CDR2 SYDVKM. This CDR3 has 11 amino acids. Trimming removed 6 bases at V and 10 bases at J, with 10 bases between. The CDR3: CASSRTGIQYF. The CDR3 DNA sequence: TGTGCCAGCAGCCGAACAGGGATTCAGTACTTC.

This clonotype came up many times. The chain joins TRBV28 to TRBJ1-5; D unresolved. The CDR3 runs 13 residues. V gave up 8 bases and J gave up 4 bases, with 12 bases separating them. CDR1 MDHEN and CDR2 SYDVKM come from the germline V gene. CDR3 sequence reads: CASRVSGNQPQHF. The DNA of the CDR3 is TGTGCCAGCCGGGTTAGCGGGAATCAGCCCCAGCATTTT.

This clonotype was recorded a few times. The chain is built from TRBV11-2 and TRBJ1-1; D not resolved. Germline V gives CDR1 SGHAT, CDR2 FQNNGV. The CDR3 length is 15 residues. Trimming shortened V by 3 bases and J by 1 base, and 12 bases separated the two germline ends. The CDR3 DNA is TGTGCCAGCAGCTTTATCGCGACCGGGAACACTGAAGCTTTCTTT. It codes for CASSFIATGNTEAFF.

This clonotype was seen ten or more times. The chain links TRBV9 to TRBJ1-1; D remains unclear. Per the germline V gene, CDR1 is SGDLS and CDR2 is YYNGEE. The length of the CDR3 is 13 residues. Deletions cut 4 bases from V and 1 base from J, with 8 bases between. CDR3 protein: CASSLDPNTEAFF. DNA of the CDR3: TGTGCCAGCAGCCTCGACCCGAACACTGAAGCTTTCTTT. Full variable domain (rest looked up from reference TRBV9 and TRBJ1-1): DSGVTQTPKHLITATGQRVTLRCSPRSGDLSVYWYQQSLDQGLQFLIQYYNGEERAKGNILERFSAQQFPDLHSELNLSSLELGDSALYFCASSLDPNTEAFFGQGTRLTVV.

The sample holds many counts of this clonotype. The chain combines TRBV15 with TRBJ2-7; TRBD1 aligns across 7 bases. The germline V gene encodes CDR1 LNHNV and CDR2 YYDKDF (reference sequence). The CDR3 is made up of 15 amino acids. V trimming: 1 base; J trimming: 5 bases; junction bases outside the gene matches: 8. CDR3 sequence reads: CATSRGRQGFDEQYF. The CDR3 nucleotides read TGTGCCACCAGCAGAGGCCGACAGGGATTCGACGAGCAGTACTTC.

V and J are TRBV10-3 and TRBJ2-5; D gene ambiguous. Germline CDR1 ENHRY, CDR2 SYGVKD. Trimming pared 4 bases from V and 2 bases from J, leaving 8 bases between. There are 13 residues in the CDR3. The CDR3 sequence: CAISAQLQETQYF. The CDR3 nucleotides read TGTGCCATCAGTGCACAGTTACAAGAGACCCAGTACTTC.

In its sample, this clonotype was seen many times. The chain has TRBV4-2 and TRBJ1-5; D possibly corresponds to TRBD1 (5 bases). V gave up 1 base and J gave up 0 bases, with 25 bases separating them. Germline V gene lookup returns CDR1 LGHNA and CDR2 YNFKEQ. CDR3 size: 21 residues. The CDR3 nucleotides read TGTGCCAGCAGCCAAGGGGAAGGAAGTTGGAGGGGTGAGGATAGCAATCAGCCCCAGCATTTT. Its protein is CASSQGEGSWRGEDSNQPQHF.